The T cell receptor (beta chain) described here comes from a study of cytomegalovirus exposure and HLA in healthy donors. Study summary: There were 85 million or so unique TCRs (from HLA-typed donors) in an early data release.

With 60 Vbeta and 13 Jbeta primers, the PCR was carried out. Profiled with immunoSEQ multiplex PCR; TCRdb holds only in-frame clones, not every one. The sample records around 130,000 clones, just under 80% being singletons. CDR1 and CDR2 from the germline V gene are SGHAT and FQNNGV. The CDR3 runs 14 residues. The ends lost 5 bases at V and 5 bases at J; junction bases unmatched: 5. Worth noting for this clone: Its matching antigen is unknown.

The study's findings and limits: With later analysis, a missense DCLRE1C variant became linked to TCR beta V- and J-gene trimming.

The chain carries TRBV11-2 and TRBJ2-7; TRBD2 agrees at 11 bases. Sequencing was carried out using PBMCs. The clonotype was recovered from a woman in her late teens or twenties in good health and CMV-seronegative. The CDR3 nucleotides are TGTGCCAGCAGCCCTAGCGGGAGGTTAAACGAGCAGTACTTC. Protein sequence: CASSPSGRLNEQYF.